Below, 22 T cell receptor beta chains from the same sample are listed, as sequenced in a study of T cell responses to AZD1222 COVID-19 vaccine. Sequencing was performed with immunoSEQ multiplex PCR; in TCRdb, only in-frame clones are kept and a portion is missing. The sample lists roughly 150,000 clones, 88% occurring once. The source material was peripheral blood, sampled on day 0 of AZD1222 vaccination. The receptor source for this set is an adult in good health.

The V call is TRBV6-2 or TRBV6-3, the J call TRBJ2-7, with D unclear. V was shortened by 4 bases and J by 7 bases, with 14 bases between the two germline ends. CDR1 and CDR2 (germline): MNHEY, SVGEGT. The CDR3 has 13 amino acids. This chain's CDR3 is CASSFRGPREQYF. CDR3 bases: TGTGCCAGCAGTTTCCGAGGTCCCCGGGAGCAGTACTTC.

This clone was seen a few times. V and J are TRBV2 and TRBJ1-4; no clear D. Germline-derived CDR1 and CDR2 are SNHLY and FYNNEI. Trimming took off 10 bases at V and 8 bases at J, with 14 bases between the two ends. CDR3 length: 12 amino acids. The CDR3 sequence: CATSRIGEKLFF. In nucleotides, the CDR3 is TGTGCCACTAGTAGGATAGGAGAAAAACTGTTTTTT. The variable domain in full, with the rest retrieved from reference TRBV2 and TRBJ1-4, is EPEVTQTPSHQVTQMGQEVILRCVPISNHLYFYWYRQILGQKVEFLVSFYNNEISEKSEIFDDQFSVERPDGSNFTLKIRSTKLEDSAMYFCATSRIGEKLFFGSGTQLSVL.

The chain uses TRBV6-2 or TRBV6-3 and TRBJ2-5; 11 nucleotides line up with TRBD1. Germline CDR1 is MNHEY and CDR2 is SVGEGT. V shed 0 bases, J shed 14 bases, and the junction held 17 bases outside the gene matches. CDR3 size: 17 residues. The CDR3, as DNA: TGTGCCAGCAGTTACTCTTTGATGACCGGGACAGGGGGGTCTCCCTACTTC. It is translated as CASSYSLMTGTGGSPYF.

The V gene is TRBV10-3, the J gene TRBJ2-1, with TRBD2 matching over 11 bases. CDR1 and CDR2 from the germline V gene are ENHRY and SYGVKD. With V trimmed by 2 bases and J by 5 bases, 8 bases remained unmatched. The CDR3 runs 17 residues. CDR3 nucleotides: TGTGCCATCAGTGAGACCACTAGCGGGAGAAGGAACAATGAGCAGTTCTTC. It translates to CAISETTSGRRNNEQFF.

The chain uses TRBV15 and TRBJ2-7; D ambiguous. The CDR3 contains 15 residues. Germline loops: CDR1 LNHNV, CDR2 YYDKDF (reference sequence). V lost 0 bases and J 0 bases, leaving 9 bases between the germline ends. This chain's CDR3 is CATSRDSEISYEQYF. DNA of the CDR3: TGTGCCACCAGCAGAGATAGTGAGATCTCCTACGAGCAGTACTTC.

This rearrangement joins TRBV19 to TRBJ1-1; D uncertain. This CDR3 contains 15 residues. V shed 4 bases and J shed 2 bases, with 14 bases lying between them. Germline V CDR1 and CDR2: LNHDA, SQIVND (reference sequence). As DNA, the CDR3 is TGTGCCAGTAGTACTCAACCCGTAGGAAACACTGAAGCTTTCTTT. Protein product: CASSTQPVGNTEAFF.

This chain joins TRBV5-6 and TRBJ1-1; TRBD1 agrees at 7 bases. Per germline, CDR1 SGHDT and CDR2 YYEEEE. This CDR3 region has 15 residues. Trimming took 4 bases from V and 0 from J; bases not matched to a gene: 6. The CDR3 DNA reads as TGTGCCAGCAGCCCGGTGGGACAGTTGAACACTGAAGCTTTCTTT. Amino acids: CASSPVGQLNTEAFF.

V usage is TRBV3-1 (or the pseudogene TRBV3-2) and J usage is TRBJ1-2; D unresolved. Trimming removed 10 bases at V and 3 bases at J, with 12 bases between. CDR1 LGHDT and CDR2 YNNKEL come from the germline V gene (reference sequence). CDR3 size: 12 residues. CDR3 nucleotide sequence: TGTGCCATAGACGAAGAGGACTATGGCTACACCTTC. Its translation is CAIDEEDYGYTF.

The rearrangement links TRBV25-1 to TRBJ2-1, with 13 bases that match TRBD2. The CDR3 spans 15 residues. Per germline, CDR1 MGHDK and CDR2 SYGVNS. Trimming cost V 3 bases and J 8 bases; bases outside gene matches: 4. CDR3: CASSDGTSGTYEQFF. The CDR3 region has the DNA TGTGCCAGCAGTGACGGGACTAGCGGGACCTATGAGCAGTTCTTC.

V and J are TRBV6-5 and TRBJ1-1; possible D gene TRBD1, 6 bases. Germline V CDR1 and CDR2: MNHEY, SVGAGI. This CDR3 region has 13 residues. Trimming shortened V by 5 bases and J by 8 bases, and 15 bases separated the two germline ends. In nucleotides, the CDR3 is TGTGCCAGCAGTCATCTGGGGGCGGAAGAAGCTTTCTTT. It is translated as CASSHLGAEEAFF.

V gene TRBV27 combines with J gene TRBJ2-3, with 7 bases aligning to TRBD1. J lost 0 bases, V lost 4 bases, and 7 bases had no gene match. The V gene's germline CDR1 is MNHEY and CDR2 SMNVEV (reference sequence). The CDR3 loop spans 16 amino acids. The CDR3 here is CASSSRQGSSTDTQYF. The CDR3 DNA reads as TGTGCCAGCAGTTCTCGACAGGGTTCTAGCACAGATACGCAGTATTTT.

This clone has just a few counts. The chain recombines TRBV6-5 with TRBJ2-7; 13 nucleotides match TRBD2. V was pared by 0 bases and J by 2 bases, with 1 base of the junction left unmatched. CDR1 is MNHEY and CDR2 is SVGAGI in the germline V gene. The CDR3 spans 16 residues. The CDR3 loop is CASSYSGLAGTYEQYF. The CDR3 DNA is TGTGCCAGCAGTTACTCGGGACTAGCGGGGACCTACGAGCAGTACTTC.

This clone was detected once. The rearrangement joins TRBV11-3 to TRBJ1-1; a weak D match, TRBD1 (5 bases). CDR3 length equals 13 residues. Trimming cost V 4 bases and J 1 base, with 7 bases left between them. Looked up from germline, CDR1 is SGHNT and CDR2 is YENEEA. CDR3: CASSSTGNTEAFF. The CDR3 region has the DNA TGTGCCAGCAGCTCTACAGGGAACACTGAAGCTTTCTTT.

V gene TRBV7-2 combines with J gene TRBJ2-7; 8 positions agree with TRBD2. Germline-derived CDR1 and CDR2 are SGHTA and FQGNSA. Unmatched junction bases numbered 8, after V lost 5 bases and J lost 2 bases. This CDR3 has 15 amino acids. Here the CDR3 reads CASSPSSGSAYEQYF. DNA for the CDR3: TGTGCCAGCAGCCCCTCCAGCGGGAGTGCCTACGAGCAGTACTTC. The full variable domain, rest sourced from reference TRBV7-2 and TRBJ2-7, is GAGVSQSPSNKVTEKGKDVELRCDPISGHTALYWYRQSLGQGLEFLIYFQGNSAPDKSGLPSDRFSAERTGGSVSTLTIQRTQQEDSAVYLCASSPSSGSAYEQYFGPGTRLTVT.

This chain links TRBV12-3 or TRBV12-4 with TRBJ2-1; unclear D gene. With 2 bases removed from V and 8 bases from J, the gap between germline ends came to 10 bases. CDR3 length: 13 amino acids. The CDR3 sequence is CASSLIAPHEQFF. The CDR3 nucleotides are TGTGCCAGCAGTTTAATCGCACCCCATGAGCAGTTCTTC.

J is TRBJ1-4 and V is TRBV6-6; 10 nucleotides agree with TRBD1. After removal of 5 bases from V and 7 bases from J, the junction contained 13 bases not matched to a gene. Germline V gives CDR1 MNHNY, CDR2 SVGAGI (reference sequence). The CDR3 spans 17 residues. The CDR3 coding sequence is TGTGCCAGCAGTCCGCGGCCGGGACAGGGGTTCGGTGAAAAACTGTTTTTT. This sequence encodes CASSPRPGQGFGEKLFF.

The chain recombines TRBV19 with TRBJ1-3, with TRBD1 as a possible D gene (6 bases). Trimming shortened V by 10 bases and J by 4 bases, and 17 bases separated the two germline ends. Germline V lookup: CDR1 LNHDA, CDR2 SQIVND (reference sequence). This CDR3 region has 14 residues. The CDR3 spells CAIDTGLGGNTIYF. CDR3 DNA sequence: TGTGCCATCGATACAGGGCTAGGCGGAAACACCATATATTTT.

The DNA of the CDR3 is TGTGCCAGCAGCGTGTGGGACTCCTACAATGAGCAGTTCTTC. Translating it yields CASSVWDSYNEQFF. The V call is TRBV9, the J call TRBJ2-1; D is undetermined. This CDR3 contains 14 residues. From germline, CDR1 is SGDLS and CDR2 YYNGEE. The V gene lost 2 bases and the J gene lost 0 bases, with 6 bases spanning the gap.

The chain uses TRBV7-2 and TRBJ2-3; perhaps TRBD2 as D (6 bases). CDR1 and CDR2 (germline): SGHTA, FQGNSA. Trimming shortened V by 4 bases and J by 3 bases, and 11 bases separated the two germline ends. The CDR3 totals 14 residues. The DNA for the CDR3 is TGTGCCAGCAGCTCTGCTAGCGCGACAGATACGCAGTATTTT. Translation gives CASSSASATDTQYF.

This clone was seen just once. CDR3 sequence reads: CASSGPRNEKLFF. The CDR3 nucleotides read TGTGCCAGCAGTGGGCCGCGTAATGAAAAACTGTTTTTT. The rearrangement uses TRBV2 and TRBJ1-4, with no clear D. Per the germline V gene, CDR1 is SNHLY and CDR2 is FYNNEI. V was cut by 4 bases and J by 4 bases, with 7 bases left in between. This CDR3 is 13 amino acids long.

This sequence joins TRBV19 and TRBJ1-3; 7 nucleotides align to TRBD1. V was clipped by 3 bases and J by 3 bases; unmatched bases: 2. The CDR3 spans 14 residues. The germline gives CDR1 LNHDA, CDR2 SQIVND (reference sequence). The CDR3 nucleotides are TGTGCCAGTAGTATGGGACAGAGTGGAAACACCATATATTTT. Translating gives CASSMGQSGNTIYF.

The V and J genes are TRBV15 and TRBJ1-2; TRBD1 aligns across 12 bases. Trimming removed 0 bases from V and 4 bases from J; junction bases left unmatched: 0. The germline V gene encodes CDR1 LNHNV and CDR2 YYDKDF (reference sequence). This CDR3 contains 15 residues. The DNA for the CDR3 is TGTGCCACCAGCAGAGAGGGACAGGGGGCCTATGGCTACACCTTC. Its protein is CATSREGQGAYGYTF. Drawing the rest from reference TRBV15 and TRBJ1-2, the complete variable domain is DAMVIQNPRYQVTQFGKPVTLSCSQTLNHNVMYWYQQKSSQAPKLLFHYYDKDFNNEADTPDNFQSRRPNTSFCFLDIRSPGLGDTAMYLCATSREGQGAYGYTFGSGTRLTVV.